These 4 T cell receptor beta chains came from one sample sequenced in a study. One entry per CDR3 protein results from TCRdb running MiXCR on the RT-PCR reads. This table holds about 700,000 distinct CDR3 sequences, 13% to 15% found once. The sample consisted of memory CD4+ T cells from blood. The origin of the receptors is a female donor in good health, serving as a healthy control.

Written as DNA, the CDR3 is TGTGCCAGCAGCGTAGCCGGGCTAGCAGCCACCGGGGAGCTGTTTTTT. This encodes CASSVAGLAATGELFF. The chain carries TRBV9 and TRBJ2-2; tentative D call: TRBD2 (5 bases). Germline V gives CDR1 SGDLS, CDR2 YYNGEE. V was pared by 0 bases and J by 4 bases, with 13 bases between. The CDR3 runs 16 residues.

This chain connects TRBV2 to TRBJ2-1; weak D call: TRBD1 (7 bases). CDR1 is SNHLY and CDR2 is FYNNEI in the germline V gene. V was shortened by 5 bases and J by 3 bases, with 14 bases between the two germline ends. CDR3 length: 15 residues. The CDR3 reads CASSPRGADYNEQFF. In nucleotides, the CDR3 is TGTGCCAGCAGTCCCAGGGGGGCGGACTACAATGAGCAGTTCTTC.

J is TRBJ1-2 and V is TRBV6-6; no clear D gene. The germline gives CDR1 MNHNY, CDR2 SVGAGI (reference sequence). The CDR3 loop spans 12 amino acids. Trimming removed 6 bases at V and 3 bases at J, with 8 bases between. Here the CDR3 reads CASSPQDYGYTF. The CDR3 DNA reads as TGTGCCAGCAGCCCACAAGACTATGGCTACACCTTC.

This clonotype was counted between two and nine times. The chain links TRBV4-3 to TRBJ2-7, with 10 bases aligning to TRBD1. The V gene end was trimmed by 3 bases and the J gene end by 4 bases; junction bases not matched to a gene: 6. The V gene's germline CDR1 is LGHNA and CDR2 YSLEER. This CDR3 has 15 amino acids. The CDR3 reads CASSQATGGFYEQYF. The DNA of the CDR3 is TGCGCCAGCAGCCAGGCGACAGGGGGCTTTTACGAGCAGTACTTC.